Presented here are 18 T cell receptor beta chains from one specimen sequenced in a study of control samples from healthy donors and cancer patients. Using immunoSEQ multiplex PCR, the repertoire was profiled, and TCRdb retains in-frame clones only, with some absent. Found here are 110,000 to 150,000 clones, around 90% of them singletons; the top ten hold about 4.9%. The sequenced sample consisted of blood. These TCRs come from a man aged 25-45 years in good health.

The rearrangement joins TRBV19 to TRBJ1-1, with 7 bases fitting TRBD1. There are 13 residues in the CDR3. J gave up 4 bases and V 4 bases, and 3 bases lay outside the gene matches. Per germline, CDR1 LNHDA and CDR2 SQIVND (reference sequence). The CDR3 nucleotides are TGTGCCAGTAGTACAAACAGGGGCACTGAAGCTTTCTTT. Translated, it gives CASSTNRGTEAFF.

This chain's CDR3 is CASSLGLAGGTPSTDTQYF. CDR3 bases: TGTGCCAGCAGCCTAGGACTAGCGGGGGGAACCCCTAGCACAGATACGCAGTATTTT. The V gene is TRBV11-3, the J gene TRBJ2-3, with 14 positions matching TRBD2. Germline assignment: CDR1 SGHNT and CDR2 YENEEA. With 5 bases clipped from V and 0 bases from J, the junction kept 10 bases outside the gene matches. This CDR3 spans 19 amino acids.

V and J are TRBV5-4 and TRBJ2-7; D may be TRBD1 (5 bases). The CDR3 is 15 residues long. Deletions cut 0 bases from V and 4 bases from J, with 14 bases between. Germline CDR1 and CDR2: SGHNT and YYREEE (reference sequence). In DNA, the CDR3 is TGTGCCAGCAGCTTGGATCGGGCAGGGCTTTACGAGCAGTACTTC. The encoded protein is CASSLDRAGLYEQYF.

The V and J genes are TRBV15 and TRBJ1-1; no reliable D call. CDR3 size: 15 residues. Germline CDR1 LNHNV, CDR2 YYDKDF (reference sequence). The ends were cut back, 0 bases at V and 4 bases at J, with 12 bases in the middle. The CDR3 bases are TGTGCCACCAGCAGAGATTCCATTCGTTCCACTGAAGCTTTCTTT. This translates into CATSRDSIRSTEAFF.

This chain uses TRBV18 with TRBJ1-1, with 7 bases identical to TRBD1. This CDR3 contains 17 residues. J was trimmed by 1 base and V by 0 bases; bases with no gene match: 8. CDR1 is KGHSH, CDR2 LQKENI, per germline. CDR3 residues: CASSPPRQGVSNTEAFF. As DNA, the CDR3 is TGTGCCAGCTCACCACCCCGACAGGGAGTTTCGAACACTGAAGCTTTCTTT.

In its sample, this clone was seen a few times. The chain recombines TRBV14 with TRBJ2-2; no definite D call. The germline CDR1 and CDR2 sequences are SGHDN and FVKESK. The CDR3 is 15 amino acids. V was shortened by 0 bases and J by 6 bases, with 11 bases between the two germline ends. The CDR3 sequence: CASSQDTLASGELFF. The CDR3 DNA follows: TGTGCCAGCAGCCAAGACACCTTAGCTTCCGGGGAGCTGTTTTTT.

V and J are TRBV3-1 (or the pseudogene TRBV3-2) and TRBJ2-7, with a possible D match to TRBD2 (5 bases). Trimming took 4 bases from V and 0 from J, leaving 25 bases between them. From germline, CDR1 is LGHDT and CDR2 YNNKEL (reference sequence). This CDR3 spans 19 amino acids. The CDR3 bases are TGTGCCAGCAGCCCCCCCCGACCGCGGGCGGACCTCAGCTCCTACGAGCAGTACTTC. Amino acids: CASSPPRPRADLSSYEQYF.

This chain joins TRBV3-1 (or the pseudogene TRBV3-2) and TRBJ2-5, with a tentative D call TRBD1 (6 bases). The V end was cut by 5 bases, the J end by 5 bases, with 15 bases between. The CDR3 runs 14 residues. Germline V gene data show CDR1 as LGHDT and CDR2 as YNNKEL (reference sequence). The CDR3 sequence: CASSVRRDIETQYF. CDR3 DNA sequence: TGTGCCAGCAGCGTGCGACGGGACATTGAGACCCAGTACTTC.

This chain joins TRBV3-1 (or the pseudogene TRBV3-2) and TRBJ2-3, with TRBD1 matching over 8 bases. Germline-derived CDR1 and CDR2 are LGHDT and YNNKEL (reference sequence). V dropped 2 bases and J dropped 5; count of bases not matched to a gene: 9. The CDR3 has 16 residues. The CDR3 DNA reads TGTGCCAGCAGCCAAACAGGGGGAAGTATCAGAGATACGCAGTATTTT. It encodes CASSQTGGSIRDTQYF.

For this clone: This sample includes further DNA sequences coding for the same CDR3. The V gene is TRBV3-1 (or the pseudogene TRBV3-2), the J gene TRBJ1-2, with D uncertain. CDR1 is LGHDT and CDR2 is YNNKEL in the germline V gene (reference sequence). This CDR3 is 13 amino acids long. The V gene lost 2 bases and the J gene lost 2 bases, with 6 bases spanning the gap. The CDR3, as DNA: TGTGCCAGCAGCCAAAACAGCAACTATGGCTACACCTTC. This gives the protein CASSQNSNYGYTF.

This sequence joins TRBV7-9 and TRBJ2-7; D assignment may be TRBD1 or TRBD2 (5 bases each). The V and J ends lost 6 bases and 3 bases respectively, with 12 bases between them. The CDR3 totals 13 residues. CDR1 and CDR2 from the germline V gene are SEHNR and FQNEAQ (reference sequence). The CDR3 DNA reads as TGTGCCAGCAGTTTGGGGGACCGCTACGAGCAGTACTTC. Amino acids: CASSLGDRYEQYF.

The rearrangement uses TRBV9 and TRBJ1-6; maybe TRBD1 (6 bases). This CDR3 has 16 residues. In germline, CDR1 is SGDLS, CDR2 YYNGEE. V dropped 3 bases and J dropped 7 bases, with 17 bases sitting between them. CDR3 bases: TGTGCCAGCAGCGGCGAACAGGGAGCCCTAAATTCACCCCTCCACTTT. Its protein product is CASSGEQGALNSPLHF.

This chain connects TRBV6-2 or TRBV6-3 to TRBJ2-1; D is unclear. This CDR3 spans 17 amino acids. Germline V gene sequence: CDR1 MNHEY, CDR2 SVGEGT. Trimming took off 0 bases at V and 0 bases at J, with 12 bases between the two ends. This CDR3 reads CASSYSSGLSSYNEQFF. CDR3 DNA: TGTGCCAGCAGTTACTCTTCCGGGTTAAGCTCCTACAATGAGCAGTTCTTC.

This clone appeared a single time. This rearrangement joins TRBV6-9 to TRBJ2-3, with 8 positions matching TRBD2. The CDR3 is 15 amino acids. Trimming took 5 bases from V and 2 from J; bases not matched to a gene: 6. Germline-derived CDR1 and CDR2 are MNHGY and SVAAGI. CDR3 sequence: CASSNLAGYTDTQYF. In nucleotides, the CDR3 is TGTGCCAGCAGTAACTTAGCGGGATACACAGATACGCAGTATTTT.

The chain combines TRBV27 with TRBJ1-2; TRBD1 matches 10 bases. V shed 2 bases and J 6 bases; nucleotides not matched to a gene: 6. This CDR3 contains 15 residues. Germline lookup yields CDR1 MNHEY and CDR2 SMNVEV (reference sequence). CDR3 in amino acids: CASSLRGQGIDGYTF. In DNA form, the CDR3 reads TGTGCCAGCAGTTTAAGGGGACAGGGGATCGATGGCTACACCTTC.

V is TRBV30 and J is TRBJ1-6; D gene unclear. The CDR3 loop spans 14 amino acids. Germline lookup yields CDR1 GTSNPN and CDR2 SVGIG (reference sequence). V was cut by 0 bases and J by 5 bases, with 8 bases left in between. The chain's CDR3 is CAWSVTFDNSPLHF. The DNA for the CDR3 is TGTGCCTGGAGTGTGACATTCGATAATTCACCCCTCCACTTT.

The genes are TRBV27 and TRBJ1-1; 7 bases are a match to TRBD1. V dropped 6 bases and J dropped 4; count of bases not matched to a gene: 8. The CDR3 runs 14 residues. Per germline, CDR1 MNHEY and CDR2 SMNVEV (reference sequence). Here the CDR3 DNA reads TGTGCCAGCAGGGCCTCGGCAGGGGGCACTGAAGCTTTCTTT. It is translated as CASRASAGGTEAFF.

The chain couples TRBV5-1 to TRBJ2-5; 9 bases map to TRBD1. Germline V CDR1 and CDR2: SGHRS, YFSETQ. J gave up 1 base and V 3 bases, and 1 base lay outside the gene matches. The CDR3 extends over 14 amino acids. The DNA of the CDR3 is TGCGCCAGCAGCTCGGGACAGGGCCAAGAGACCCAGTACTTC. Translating it yields CASSSGQGQETQYF.